The rows below give T cell receptor beta chains drawn from one sample of a study of blood T cell repertoires in COVID-19. Assay used: immunoSEQ multiplex PCR; TCRdb lists only in-frame clones, some missing. Of fewer than 500,000 clones listed, 75% to 90% are singletons. The sample was PBMCs or T cells enriched from blood (not recorded which). Receptors originate from a man aged 25 to 45 who had recovered from COVID-19. Both conserved end residues are part of each CDR3. Each record gives: clone size, V gene, J gene, D gene, CDR3 DNA, CDR3 protein. D genes are given only for firm matches. A clone size is listed for some rows: how often the clone was seen (once, few, many), or a class if it is expanded.

clone size: -
V gene: TRBV7-9
J gene: TRBJ2-2
D gene: TRBD2
CDR3 DNA: TGTGCCAGCAGTTCCCGGACTAGCGGGAGGGGCACCGGGGAGCTGTTTTTT
CDR3 protein: CASSSRTSGRGTGELFF

clone size: -
V gene: TRBV6-4
J gene: TRBJ2-3
D gene: -
CDR3 DNA: TGTGCCAGCAGTGATTCGCCGGCACTAGGAGAAGATACGCAGTATTTT
CDR3 protein: CASSDSPALGEDTQYF

clone size: -
V gene: TRBV19
J gene: TRBJ1-6
D gene: TRBD1
CDR3 DNA: TGTGCCAGTGCGTCAGGGGGCACCTATAATTCACCCCTCCACTTT
CDR3 protein: CASASGGTYNSPLHF

clone size: -
V gene: TRBV5-1
J gene: TRBJ2-1
D gene: -
CDR3 DNA: TGCGCCAGCAGTCGACGCGGGGATGAGCAGTTCTTC
CDR3 protein: CASSRRGDEQFF

clone size: once
V gene: TRBV2
J gene: TRBJ1-2
D gene: TRBD1
CDR3 DNA: TGTGCCAGCAAGGGACAGGGGGCAAGCGGCTACACCTTC
CDR3 protein: CASKGQGASGYTF

clone size: -
V gene: TRBV28
J gene: TRBJ2-1
D gene: -
CDR3 DNA: TGTGCCAGCAGTCCAGATTACTCCTACAATGAGCAGTTCTTC
CDR3 protein: CASSPDYSYNEQFF

clone size: -
V gene: TRBV18
J gene: TRBJ1-1
D gene: -
CDR3 DNA: TGTGCCAGCTCACCACGGGGGGGCGGAGGCACTGAAGCTTTCTTT
CDR3 protein: CASSPRGGGGTEAFF

clone size: -
V gene: TRBV18
J gene: TRBJ2-1
D gene: TRBD1
CDR3 DNA: TGTGCCAGCTCACAAACGACAGGGCGACTCAATGAGCAGTTCTTC
CDR3 protein: CASSQTTGRLNEQFF

clone size: -
V gene: TRBV2
J gene: TRBJ1-2
D gene: TRBD1
CDR3 DNA: TGTGCCAGCGAGGGACAGTCCTATGGCTACACCTTC
CDR3 protein: CASEGQSYGYTF

clone size: -
V gene: TRBV7-2
J gene: TRBJ2-5
D gene: -
CDR3 DNA: TGTGCCAGCAGCTTAGCGAGACTGTCAGGCAGGGCGAGCGAGACCCAGTACTTC
CDR3 protein: CASSLARLSGRASETQYF

clone size: -
V gene: TRBV3-1/TRBV3-2
J gene: TRBJ1-2
D gene: TRBD1
CDR3 DNA: TGTGCCAGCAGCCAACCGGGACAGGGAATCTATGGCTACACCTTC
CDR3 protein: CASSQPGQGIYGYTF

clone size: -
V gene: TRBV5-4
J gene: TRBJ1-2
D gene: TRBD1
CDR3 DNA: TGTGCCAGCAGCTTGGCTGGGACAGGGAGTAATGGCTACACCTTC
CDR3 protein: CASSLAGTGSNGYTF

clone size: -
V gene: TRBV27
J gene: TRBJ1-1
D gene: -
CDR3 DNA: TGTGCCAGCAGTTATGCGGCGACCCCCACTGAAGCTTTCTTT
CDR3 protein: CASSYAATPTEAFF

clone size: -
V gene: TRBV19
J gene: TRBJ1-1
D gene: -
CDR3 DNA: TGTGCCAGTAGTCCCACCCCCGGGAGGGACACTGAAGCTTTCTTT
CDR3 protein: CASSPTPGRDTEAFF

clone size: -
V gene: TRBV18
J gene: TRBJ1-1
D gene: -
CDR3 DNA: TGTGCCAGCTCACCCTTGACAGGGAACACTGAAGCTTTCTTT
CDR3 protein: CASSPLTGNTEAFF

clone size: -
V gene: TRBV19
J gene: TRBJ1-5
D gene: TRBD1
CDR3 DNA: TGTGCCAGTAGTATCGTCGGACAGGGGGCTAGCAATCAGCCCCAGCATTTT
CDR3 protein: CASSIVGQGASNQPQHF

clone size: -
V gene: TRBV4-2
J gene: TRBJ2-1
D gene: -
CDR3 DNA: TGTGCCAGCAGCCCAGACAGTTTCAATGAGCAGTTCTTC
CDR3 protein: CASSPDSFNEQFF

clone size: -
V gene: TRBV10-3
J gene: TRBJ2-2
D gene: TRBD1
CDR3 DNA: TGTGCCATCAGTGAGTTGGGGACAGGGCGCACCGGGGAGCTGTTTTTT
CDR3 protein: CAISELGTGRTGELFF

clone size: -
V gene: TRBV11-2
J gene: TRBJ2-3
D gene: TRBD1
CDR3 DNA: TGTGCCAGCAGCTTAATAGGGGGCCACCATACGCAGTATTTT
CDR3 protein: CASSLIGGHHTQYF

clone size: -
V gene: TRBV5-1
J gene: TRBJ2-7
D gene: -
CDR3 DNA: TGCGCCAGCTCCCTCTCCGGGTCGGGAGCTGAGGAGCAGTACTTC
CDR3 protein: CASSLSGSGAEEQYF

clone size: -
V gene: TRBV2
J gene: TRBJ2-3
D gene: TRBD2
CDR3 DNA: TGTGCCAGCAGCGGGACTAGCGGGAGCACAGATACGCAGTATTTT
CDR3 protein: CASSGTSGSTDTQYF

clone size: -
V gene: TRBV11-2
J gene: TRBJ2-7
D gene: -
CDR3 DNA: TGTGCCAGCAGACGAGGGGGGGGACTCTCCTACGAGCAGTACTTC
CDR3 protein: CASRRGGGLSYEQYF

clone size: -
V gene: TRBV4-1
J gene: TRBJ2-7
D gene: TRBD2
CDR3 DNA: TGCGCCAGCAGCACCCTCTCCAGCGGGACCTCCTACGAGCAGTACTTC
CDR3 protein: CASSTLSSGTSYEQYF

clone size: few
V gene: TRBV7-9
J gene: TRBJ2-7
D gene: TRBD2
CDR3 DNA: TGTGCCAGCAGCTTAGGCAGCGGGAGGCAATCCTACGAGCAGTACTTC
CDR3 protein: CASSLGSGRQSYEQYF

clone size: once
V gene: TRBV5-1
J gene: TRBJ1-3
D gene: TRBD1
CDR3 DNA: TGCGCCAGCAGCTTGGGGGACAGTGGAAACACCATATATTTT
CDR3 protein: CASSLGDSGNTIYF

clone size: -
V gene: TRBV11-2
J gene: TRBJ2-1
D gene: TRBD1
CDR3 DNA: TGTGCCAGCAGCACCGCCGGGACAGTCTACCACAATGAGCAGTTCTTC
CDR3 protein: CASSTAGTVYHNEQFF

clone size: -
V gene: TRBV30
J gene: TRBJ1-1
D gene: -
CDR3 DNA: TGTGCCTGGAGTGCATCCATGAACACTGAAGCTTTCTTT
CDR3 protein: CAWSASMNTEAFF

clone size: -
V gene: TRBV27
J gene: TRBJ2-7
D gene: TRBD2
CDR3 DNA: TGTGCCAGCAGTTTGCGGGAGGGCGACGAGCAGTACTTC
CDR3 protein: CASSLREGDEQYF

clone size: -
V gene: TRBV24-1
J gene: TRBJ2-3
D gene: TRBD2
CDR3 DNA: TGTGCCACCAGTGACCGCCTAGCGGGAGTGACAGATACGCAGTATTTT
CDR3 protein: CATSDRLAGVTDTQYF

clone size: -
V gene: TRBV5-1
J gene: TRBJ2-2
D gene: -
CDR3 DNA: TGCGCCAGCAGCTTCGGTATGGGGGAGCTGTTTTTT
CDR3 protein: CASSFGMGELFF

clone size: few
V gene: TRBV19
J gene: TRBJ1-5
D gene: TRBD1
CDR3 DNA: TGTGCCAGTAGTATAATCACAGGGGATCAGCCCCAGCATTTT
CDR3 protein: CASSIITGDQPQHF